This T cell receptor beta chain was captured by sequencing in a study of T cell repertoires in cytomegalovirus infection. Looking at the study overall: CMV infection together with matching HLA type was indicated by public TCR beta signatures. Study-wide results and limits: In two of eight donors, the top clonotype was HLA-C-restricted CMV-specific.

In TCRdb, the reads were re-called with MiXCR into one record per CDR3 protein. The profile shows tens of thousands of distinct CDR3 sequences, over 15% of them singletons. In the case of this clonotype: Antigen unknown.

The V and J ends lost 5 bases and 3 bases, in that order; junction bases with no gene match: 5. CDR1 is MNHEY and CDR2 is SVGEGT in the germline V gene. This CDR3 contains 16 residues. The source was CD8+ T cells from cultured PBMCs, collected from culture after CMV antigen stimulation. This clonotype was sampled from a human donor in good health (CMV status not recorded). Some clones in this sample may be carry-over from other donors' samples. The chain recombines TRBV6-2 or TRBV6-3 with TRBJ2-6, with 9 bases that match TRBD1. The CDR3 sequence: CASSTTGGGGANVLTF. The DNA for the CDR3 is TGTGCCAGCAGTACAACAGGGGGCGGTGGGGCCAACGTCCTGACTTTC.